A single sample gave rise to the 10 T cell receptor beta chains below, sequenced in a study of blood T cell repertoires in COVID-19. The table came from immunoSEQ multiplex PCR; TCRdb's copy has only in-frame clones and leaves some out. The sample includes around 230,000 clones, under 90% of them seen just once. The sample consisted of peripheral blood. These receptors came from a woman aged 40 to 50 with active or convalescent COVID-19.

The chain carries TRBV7-2 and TRBJ2-1; maybe TRBD2 (6 bases). V shed 2 bases and J shed 8 bases, with 10 bases lying between them. CDR1 SGHTA and CDR2 FQGNSA come from the germline V gene. The CDR3 contains 13 residues. The CDR3 DNA reads as TGTGCCAGCAGCTTACCAGGACTATATGAGCAGTTCTTC. This gives the protein CASSLPGLYEQFF.

The chain combines TRBV2 with TRBJ1-5, with 8 bases matching TRBD1. The CDR3 sequence is 14 residues long. Trimming cost V 6 bases and J 1 base; bases outside gene matches: 2. The germline gives CDR1 SNHLY, CDR2 FYNNEI. CDR3 in DNA: TGTGCCAGCAGGGACAGGGTCAGCAATCAGCCCCAGCATTTT. It specifies CASRDRVSNQPQHF.

The chain joins TRBV7-2 to TRBJ1-4; the D is unclear. From germline, CDR1 is SGHTA and CDR2 FQGNSA. The CDR3 is 14 residues long. The V gene lost 1 base and the J gene lost 8 bases, with 11 bases spanning the gap. The CDR3 loop reads CASSLDFPLEKLFF. Here the CDR3 DNA reads TGTGCCAGCAGCTTAGATTTTCCCCTGGAAAAACTGTTTTTT. Drawing the rest from reference TRBV7-2 and TRBJ1-4, the complete variable domain is GAGVSQSPSNKVTEKGKDVELRCDPISGHTALYWYRQSLGQGLEFLIYFQGNSAPDKSGLPSDRFSAERTGGSVSTLTIQRTQQEDSAVYLCASSLDFPLEKLFFGSGTQLSVL.

The gene calls are TRBV28 and TRBJ2-3, with 8 positions matching TRBD1. The CDR3 extends over 15 amino acids. V lost 6 bases, J lost 2 bases, and 7 bases stayed unmatched. The germline CDR1 and CDR2 sequences are MDHEN and SYDVKM. The CDR3 DNA is TGTGCCAGCAGCCCGCAGGGGGCCTCCACAGATACGCAGTATTTT. Its protein is CASSPQGASTDTQYF. Complete variable domain (other parts from reference TRBV28 and TRBJ2-3): DVKVTQSSRYLVKRTGEKVFLECVQDMDHENMFWYRQDPGLGLRLIYFSYDVKMKEKGDIPEGYSVSREKKERFSLILESASTNQTSMYLCASSPQGASTDTQYFGPGTRLTVL.

The chain employs TRBV11-2 and TRBJ2-7; TRBD1 agrees at 10 bases. The CDR3 has 14 amino acids. CDR1 is SGHAT and CDR2 is FQNNGV in the germline V gene. J gave up 4 bases and V 6 bases, and 6 bases lay outside the gene matches. The CDR3 reads CASRSGTGVYEQYF. The CDR3 DNA is TGTGCCAGCAGATCCGGGACAGGGGTTTACGAGCAGTACTTC.

The chain uses TRBV18 and TRBJ2-1, with 8 bases identical to TRBD2. The ends lost 3 bases at V and 8 bases at J; junction bases unmatched: 6. Germline assignment: CDR1 KGHSH and CDR2 LQKENI. CDR3 length: 14 residues. The CDR3 here is CASSPGLAGDEQFF. CDR3 nucleotide sequence: TGTGCCAGCTCACCTGGACTAGCTGGGGATGAGCAGTTCTTC.

For the CDR3, the DNA is TGTGCCAGTAATAGGGACAGCCTAGGAGCTAACTATGGCTACACCTTC. Its protein product is CASNRDSLGANYGYTF. The V gene is TRBV19, the J gene TRBJ1-2, with 7 bases fitting TRBD1. Germline assignment: CDR1 LNHDA and CDR2 SQIVND (reference sequence). The CDR3 consists of 16 residues. The V segment lost 7 bases and the J segment 0 bases; nucleotides outside the gene matches: 11.

J is TRBJ2-1 and V is TRBV6-5; 9 bases match TRBD2. The CDR3 totals 14 residues. Germline CDR1 is MNHEY and CDR2 is SVGAGI. V shed 6 bases, J shed 3 bases, and the junction held 3 bases outside the gene matches. In nucleotides, the CDR3 is TGTGCCAGCAGCGTAGCGGGGGACTACAATGAGCAGTTCTTC. This gives the protein CASSVAGDYNEQFF.

The V and J genes are TRBV18 and TRBJ2-7, with 9 nucleotides matching TRBD1. Germline V gene sequence: CDR1 KGHSH, CDR2 LQKENI. CDR3 length: 14 amino acids. Unmatched junction bases numbered 6, after V lost 6 bases and J lost 3 bases. CDR3 in amino acids: CASSPDRGDYEQYF. The CDR3 DNA follows: TGTGCCAGCTCGCCCGACAGGGGGGACTACGAGCAGTACTTC.

With regard to this clone: Compared with germline, one end of the junction differs, possibly owing to a read error. The chain employs TRBV7-3 and TRBJ1-1; TRBD1 agrees at 9 bases. Per the germline V gene, CDR1 is SGHTA and CDR2 is FQGTGA. The CDR3 totals 14 residues. CDR3 DNA sequence: TGTGCCAGCAGCATAACAGGGGGCTTGACTGAAGCTTTCTTT. The encoded protein is CASSITGGLTEAFF.